The clone carrying this TCR beta chain came up many times. Its specificity is not known. Germline-derived CDR1 and CDR2 are SGHAT and FQNNGV. CDR3 length: 18 amino acids. The junction had 9 bases not matched to a gene; V was cut back by 4 bases and J by 0 bases. This sample is drawn from a study of CD8 T cells in ankylosing spondylitis. Broader study findings: Before this, some motif variants had been reported in reactive arthritis synovial fluid and blood. It was reported that disease-linked clones were significantly enriched in matched ankylosing spondylitis synovial fluid.

5'-RACE, quantitative and with molecular barcodes, yielded the TCR beta libraries. TCRdb reprocessed the 5' RACE reads with MiXCR, giving one entry per CDR3 protein. The sample yields some 140,000 distinct CDR3 sequences, 7% to 8% seen once. The chain uses TRBV11-2 and TRBJ2-5; 12 nucleotides match TRBD2. The source is a female donor with ankylosing spondylitis or in good health (not recorded which). Input material: blood, either unsorted or a sorted T cell fraction (not recorded which). The CDR3, as DNA: TGTGCCAGCAGCTCCCGACTAGCGGGGGCCTCGTACCAAGAGACCCAGTACTTC. The encoded protein is CASSSRLAGASYQETQYF.